This T cell receptor (beta chain) was observed in a study of shared clonotypes between healthy human individuals. This clone came up once. Its antigen is not known. Deep was the level used in running the assay. Genomic DNA of every subset was divided equally among multiple immunoSEQ plates. Produced via immunoSEQ multiplex PCR; TCRdb's table is partial and in-frame only. In the table there are millions of clones, about 95% of which are singletons. In the naive CD8 group, cells lacked CD45RO and were positively selected for CCR7, so terminally differentiated effector memory CD45RA+ cells were left out. V was clipped by 5 bases and J by 2 bases, with 13 bases between them. CDR1 is SEHNR, CDR2 FQNEAQ, per germline (reference sequence). This CDR3 has 14 residues. The study, taken as a whole, reports: Naive CD4 clonotype sharing across a few donors was 4% to 5.5%. Even with large depth, rarefaction showed that sorted-subset sequencing was incomplete.

This receptor was obtained from a man aged 18 to 29 in good health. The chain recombines TRBV7-9 with TRBJ2-7, with D uncertain. Material: naive CD8+ T cells sorted from blood. The DNA for the CDR3 is TGTGCCAGCAGCCGTTATGACCGTCCCTACGAGCAGTACTTC. Translated, it gives CASSRYDRPYEQYF.